This T cell receptor (beta chain) was captured in a study of T cells in tuberculosis. Turning to the study itself: IGRA-negative adolescents, IGRA-positive adolescents with latent tuberculosis and adults with active tuberculosis formed this South African cohort.

CDR3 length: 16 residues. In germline, CDR1 is MGHRA, CDR2 YSYEKL. The V and J ends lost 1 base and 8 bases respectively, with 18 bases between them. Profiling relied on immunoSEQ multiplex PCR, and the TCRdb table lists in-frame clones only, not all of them. The table lists 7,500 to 8,500 clones, approximately 95% of them singletons. Confirmation came from sputum smear and/or culture positivity for M. tuberculosis. The specimen was PBMCs. This receptor was identified in an adult with tuberculosis. The chain combines TRBV4-1 with TRBJ2-4; TRBD2 is a possible D gene (7 bases). In DNA, the CDR3 is TGCGCCAGCAGCCAAGTATTAGGGGGGGGGCTGGACATTCAGTACTTC. Translation: CASSQVLGGGLDIQYF.